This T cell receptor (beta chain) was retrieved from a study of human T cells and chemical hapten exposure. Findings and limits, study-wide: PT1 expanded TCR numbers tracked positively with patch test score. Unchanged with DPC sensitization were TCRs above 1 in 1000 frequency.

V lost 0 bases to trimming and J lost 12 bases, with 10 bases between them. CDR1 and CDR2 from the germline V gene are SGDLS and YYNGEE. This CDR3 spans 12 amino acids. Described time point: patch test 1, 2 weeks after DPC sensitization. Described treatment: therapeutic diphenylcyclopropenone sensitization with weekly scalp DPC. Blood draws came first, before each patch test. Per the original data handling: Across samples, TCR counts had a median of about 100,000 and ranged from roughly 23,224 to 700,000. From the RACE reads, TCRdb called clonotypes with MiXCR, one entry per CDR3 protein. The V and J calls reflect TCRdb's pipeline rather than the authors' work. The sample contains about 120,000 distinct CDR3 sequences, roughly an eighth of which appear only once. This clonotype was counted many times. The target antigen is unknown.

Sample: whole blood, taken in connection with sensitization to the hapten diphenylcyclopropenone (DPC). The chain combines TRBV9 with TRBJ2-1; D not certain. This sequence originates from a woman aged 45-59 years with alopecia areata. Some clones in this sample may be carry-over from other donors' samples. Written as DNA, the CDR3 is TGTGCCAGCAGCGTAGAGGAGACCGCGCAGTTCTTC. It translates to CASSVEETAQFF.